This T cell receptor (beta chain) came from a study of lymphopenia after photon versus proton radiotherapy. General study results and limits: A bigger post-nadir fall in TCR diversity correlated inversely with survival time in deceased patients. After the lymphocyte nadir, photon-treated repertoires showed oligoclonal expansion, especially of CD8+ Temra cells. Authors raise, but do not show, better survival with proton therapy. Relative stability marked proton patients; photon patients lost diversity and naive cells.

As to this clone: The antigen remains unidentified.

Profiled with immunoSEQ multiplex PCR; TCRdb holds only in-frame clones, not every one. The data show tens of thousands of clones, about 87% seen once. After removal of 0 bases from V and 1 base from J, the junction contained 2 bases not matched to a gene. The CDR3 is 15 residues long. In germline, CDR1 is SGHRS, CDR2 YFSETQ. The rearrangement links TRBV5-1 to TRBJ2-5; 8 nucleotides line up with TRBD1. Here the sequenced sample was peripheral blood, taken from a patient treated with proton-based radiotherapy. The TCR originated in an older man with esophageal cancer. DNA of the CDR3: TGCGCCAGCAGCTTGGAAGGACAGGGCCAAGAGACCCAGTACTTC. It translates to CASSLEGQGQETQYF.